This entry lists 29 T cell receptor beta chains sequenced from one sample in a study of regulatory T cells in long-lasting Graves disease. HTBI primers from iRepertoire and Arm-PCR of CDR3 regions yielded the TCR beta libraries. TCRdb re-called the multiplex PCR reads with MiXCR, one entry per CDR3 protein. The data show 350,000 to 550,000 distinct CDR3 sequences, approximately 15% seen once. Time point here: newly diagnosed GD, antithyroid drugs for less than 3 months. Isolated PBMC RNA provided the starting material for the TCR library. Separately, the same data were catalogued under a study of T cells in Graves' hyperthyroidism and ophthalmopathy.

The sequencing used peripheral blood mononuclear cells (PBMCs), collected at new diagnosis, from a patient treated with antithyroid drugs. The receptors come from a woman aged 45-59 years with Graves disease.

In this sample, this clonotype turned up a few times. V and J are TRBV13 and TRBJ2-1; TRBD1 matches at 8 bases. The junction had 9 bases not matched to a gene; V was cut back by 0 bases and J by 8 bases. The CDR3 sequence is 16 residues long. Germline CDR1 and CDR2: PRHDT and FYEKMQ (reference sequence). CDR3 residues: CASSLGLGRGLHEQFF. DNA for the CDR3: TGTGCCAGCAGCTTAGGCCTGGGCAGGGGGCTTCATGAGCAGTTCTTC.

This clonotype has a count of ten or more. The rearrangement joins TRBV6-5 to TRBJ2-7, with 7 bases identical to TRBD2. This CDR3 comprises 15 residues. CDR1 is MNHEY and CDR2 is SVGAGI in the germline V gene. Trimming at V came to 2 bases and at J to 0 bases, leaving 4 bases not matched to a gene. CDR3 nucleotide sequence: TGTGCCAGCAGTTACGGGGTAGCGGGCTCCTACGAGCAGTACTTC. This translates into CASSYGVAGSYEQYF.

V is TRBV5-8 and J is TRBJ2-3, with TRBD2 matching 8 bases. The J segment lost 5 bases and the V segment lost 5 bases, leaving 7 bases of the junction unmatched. CDR3 size: 14 residues. Germline V lookup: CDR1 SGHTS, CDR2 YDEGEE. CDR3 DNA: TGTGCCAGCAGACCAGCGGGAGTCGTAGATACGCAGTATTTT. Translated, it gives CASRPAGVVDTQYF.

This clonotype was seen many times. V and J are TRBV5-1 and TRBJ2-3; D ambiguous. V shed 1 base and J shed 0 bases, with 3 bases lying between them. The CDR3 sequence is 13 residues long. CDR1 is SGHRS and CDR2 is YFSETQ in the germline V gene. This CDR3 is CASSLLSTDTQYF. CDR3 in DNA: TGCGCCAGCAGCTTGCTTAGCACAGATACGCAGTATTTT.

This clonotype was seen many times. The V and J genes are TRBV5-1 and TRBJ2-1; TRBD1 aligns across 7 bases. The CDR3 runs 14 residues. After removal of 2 bases from V and 5 bases from J, the junction contained 4 bases not matched to a gene. Germline CDR1 is SGHRS and CDR2 is YFSETQ. This chain's CDR3 is CASSLRQGDNEQFF. Written as DNA, the CDR3 is TGCGCCAGCAGCTTAAGACAGGGTGACAATGAGCAGTTCTTC.

This clonotype was counted many times. The J gene is TRBJ2-7, the V gene TRBV24-1; D possibly corresponds to TRBD1 (6 bases). The CDR3 length is 13 residues. Germline values: CDR1 KGHDR, CDR2 SFDVKD. V shed 6 bases and J shed 3 bases, with 11 bases lying between them. The CDR3 nucleotides are TGTGCCACCAGTCCGGGACACCGCTACGAGCAGTACTTC. Protein product: CATSPGHRYEQYF.

This sequence joins TRBV6-1 and TRBJ2-1, with 8 bases identical to TRBD2. Germline V gives CDR1 MNHNS, CDR2 SASEGT. The CDR3 totals 14 residues. Trimming removed 8 bases from V and 8 bases from J; junction bases left unmatched: 11. The CDR3 nucleotides are TGTGCCAGCGAAAGCGGGAGCCCGTGGGATGAGCAGTTCTTC. Translating gives CASESGSPWDEQFF.

This clonotype was observed many times. This chain joins TRBV12-3 or TRBV12-4 and TRBJ1-1; D not resolved. The CDR3 contains 16 residues. Deletions cut 2 bases from V and 1 base from J, with 14 bases between. The CDR3 region has the DNA TGTGCCAGCAGTTTACCCCCCTTAACAGAGAACACTGAAGCTTTCTTT. Its protein product is CASSLPPLTENTEAFF.

In its sample, this clonotype was seen a few times. This chain joins TRBV7-9 and TRBJ2-5; a weak D match, TRBD2 (5 bases). The CDR3 is 12 amino acids. Germline assignment: CDR1 SEHNR and CDR2 FQNEAQ (reference sequence). The V and J ends lost 5 bases and 14 bases respectively, with 18 bases between them. CDR3 sequence reads: CASSRPEGPTYF. In nucleotides, the CDR3 is TGTGCCAGCAGCCGCCCAGAGGGCCCGACTTACTTC.

This clonotype was seen a few times. This rearrangement joins TRBV6-1 to TRBJ2-1; TRBD2 matches at 14 bases. The J segment lost 7 bases and the V segment lost 6 bases, leaving 14 bases of the junction unmatched. This CDR3 is built from 18 residues. Per the germline V gene, CDR1 is MNHNS and CDR2 is SASEGT. CDR3 sequence: CASSPGLAGGLRGNEQFF. The CDR3, as DNA: TGTGCCAGCAGCCCCGGACTAGCGGGAGGCCTCAGGGGGAATGAGCAGTTCTTC.

Only a few counts were recorded for this clonotype. A read error may explain this, as a much larger clone is one base away. The conserved final phenylalanine or tryptophan is absent from the CDR3, which likely points to a read error. The V gene is TRBV2, the J gene TRBJ2-1, with D perhaps matching TRBD2 (6 bases). V was trimmed by 4 bases and J by 9 bases, leaving 19 bases between them. Germline values: CDR1 SNHLY, CDR2 FYNNEI. The CDR3 consists of 15 residues. CDR3 DNA: TGTGCCAGCAGTGTTTCCAGCGGGCACAACGCTGAGCAGTTCTCC. Residues: CASSVSSGHNAEQFS.

The chain employs TRBV20-1 and TRBJ2-3; D is ambiguous. The germline CDR1 and CDR2 sequences are DFQATT and SNEGSKA (reference sequence). V gave up 5 bases and J gave up 2 bases, with 11 bases separating them. The CDR3 sequence is 13 residues long. CDR3 residues: CSAWSATTDTQYF. The DNA for the CDR3 is TGCAGTGCTTGGAGCGCAACCACAGATACGCAGTATTTT.

This clonotype was seen a few times. This chain links TRBV7-2 with TRBJ1-5; D perhaps matches TRBD1 (5 bases). V lost 3 bases and J lost 0, with 9 bases in between. The CDR3 sequence is 15 residues long. Germline CDR1 SGHTA, CDR2 FQGNSA. The CDR3 nucleotides read TGTGCCAGCAGCTTTCAGGGACCTAGCAATCAGCCCCAGCATTTT. Amino acids: CASSFQGPSNQPQHF.

This clonotype was found a few times. V is TRBV6-1 and J is TRBJ1-6, with 7 bases identical to TRBD1. The CDR3 is made up of 14 amino acids. Trimming took 5 bases from V and 7 from J; bases not matched to a gene: 5. Germline lookup yields CDR1 MNHNS and CDR2 SASEGT. DNA for the CDR3: TGTGCCAGCAGTCTCCAGGGACAGAATTCACCCCTCCACTTT. Translated, it gives CASSLQGQNSPLHF.

This clonotype has ten or more counts. The rearrangement links TRBV6-2 or TRBV6-3 to TRBJ2-7, with 8 bases matching TRBD2. V shed 6 bases and J 7 bases; nucleotides not matched to a gene: 8. Germline V lookup: CDR1 MNHEY, CDR2 SVGEGT. CDR3 length: 13 residues. CDR3 in DNA: TGTGCCAGCAGAAGCGGGAGCCGTTGGGAGCAGTACTTC. This encodes CASRSGSRWEQYF.

This clonotype was recorded at least ten times. The CDR3 region has the DNA TGCAGTGGCAACGGAGGCGGCCAAGAGACCCAGTACTTC. It encodes CSGNGGGQETQYF. This chain connects TRBV20-1 to TRBJ2-5; TRBD2 is a possible D gene (5 bases). V was clipped by 7 bases and J by 1 base, with 13 bases between them. This CDR3 spans 13 amino acids. Germline CDR1 reads DFQATT; CDR2 reads SNEGSKA (reference sequence).

The CDR3 region has the DNA TGCGCCACAGGACAGTCGGACACCGGGGAGCTGTTTTTT. As protein: CATGQSDTGELFF. V and J are TRBV10-2 and TRBJ2-2; D is perhaps TRBD1 (6 bases). CDR3 size: 13 residues. Germline-derived CDR1 and CDR2 are WSHSY and SAAADI. Deletions cut 10 bases from V and 3 bases from J, with 12 bases between.

This clonotype was observed at least ten times. The CDR3 sequence is CASSLDAGGEAVTDTQYF. As DNA, the CDR3 is TGTGCCAGCAGTTTGGATGCAGGGGGAGAGGCGGTCACAGATACGCAGTATTTT. The V gene is TRBV28, the J gene TRBJ2-3, with 7 bases aligning to TRBD1. J was trimmed by 2 bases and V by 3 bases; bases with no gene match: 14. From germline, CDR1 is MDHEN and CDR2 SYDVKM. The CDR3 runs 18 residues.

This clonotype was seen at least ten times. The chain carries TRBV28 and TRBJ2-3; maybe TRBD1 (6 bases). The CDR3 loop spans 14 amino acids. Germline CDR1 and CDR2: MDHEN and SYDVKM. Trimming stripped 5 bases from V and 3 bases from J, with 12 bases between. CDR3 coding DNA: TGTGCCAGCAGTGCCCCAGGGGAAACAGATACGCAGTATTTT. Translation: CASSAPGETDTQYF.

This clonotype was counted at least ten times. CDR3 loop: CASSRQDSTDTQYF. In DNA, the CDR3 is TGCGCCAGCAGCCGACAGGATAGCACAGATACGCAGTATTTT. The chain carries TRBV5-1 and TRBJ2-3, with D perhaps TRBD1 (6 bases). The germline CDR1 and CDR2 sequences are SGHRS and YFSETQ. This CDR3 region has 14 residues. With 4 bases removed from V and 0 bases from J, the gap between germline ends came to 9 bases.

The chain is built from TRBV9 and TRBJ2-1; 12 bases fit TRBD2. CDR3 length: 17 residues. Trimming at V came to 4 bases and at J to 5 bases, leaving 10 bases not matched to a gene. Germline CDR1 SGDLS, CDR2 YYNGEE. CDR3 sequence reads: CASSSRPTSGSHNEQFF. CDR3 sequence (DNA): TGTGCCAGCAGCTCACGACCGACTAGCGGGAGCCACAATGAGCAGTTCTTC.

This clonotype was seen a handful of times. The chain links TRBV10-3 to TRBJ2-2; 9 bases match TRBD2. CDR3 length equals 15 residues. The germline V gene encodes CDR1 ENHRY and CDR2 SYGVKD. Trimming at V came to 6 bases and at J to 3 bases, leaving 5 bases not matched to a gene. CDR3 loop: CAIRGIAGDTGELFF. The CDR3 bases are TGTGCCATCAGGGGCATAGCGGGAGACACCGGGGAGCTGTTTTTT.

The J gene is TRBJ2-3, the V gene TRBV9; D gene unclear. The CDR3 covers 11 residues. Trimming took 7 bases from V and 4 from J, leaving 7 bases between them. Germline values: CDR1 SGDLS, CDR2 YYNGEE. CDR3 in DNA: TGTGCCAGCGGATTGCCAGATACGCAGTATTTT. It translates to CASGLPDTQYF.

This clonotype was found a few times. This chain uses TRBV20-1 with TRBJ2-7; tentative D call: TRBD2 (6 bases). The V gene lost 3 bases and the J gene lost 3 bases, with 15 bases spanning the gap. Germline loops: CDR1 DFQATT, CDR2 SNEGSKA (reference sequence). The CDR3 loop spans 14 amino acids. CDR3 in amino acids: CSASDLGGNYEQYF. CDR3 DNA sequence: TGCAGTGCTAGTGATTTGGGGGGAAACTACGAGCAGTACTTC.

The V and J genes are TRBV30 and TRBJ2-1; 12 positions agree with TRBD2. Germline values: CDR1 GTSNPN, CDR2 SVGIG (reference sequence). The CDR3 spans 14 residues. V lost 3 bases to trimming and J lost 10 bases; unmatched junction nucleotides: 7. The CDR3 coding sequence is TGTGCCTGGAGACTAGCGGGAGGAGGGTGGGAGCAGTTCTTC. Translated, it gives CAWRLAGGGWEQFF.

This clonotype was counted many times. The chain combines TRBV7-2 with TRBJ2-7; 9 bases line up with TRBD2. Germline V gene lookup returns CDR1 SGHTA and CDR2 FQGNSA. The V and J ends lost 5 bases and 2 bases, in that order; junction bases with no gene match: 10. The CDR3 loop spans 16 amino acids. CDR3: CASSLGLASGTYEQYF. The DNA of the CDR3 is TGTGCCAGCAGCCTAGGGCTTGCTAGCGGGACCTACGAGCAGTACTTC.

The sample holds a few counts of this clonotype. The chain combines TRBV6-2 or TRBV6-3 with TRBJ1-5; no firm D call. The V end was cut by 6 bases, the J end by 3 bases, with 9 bases between. The germline V gene encodes CDR1 MNHEY and CDR2 SVGEGT. CDR3 length equals 13 residues. CDR3 bases: TGTGCCAGCAGAAAAGGGAACAATCAGCCCCAGCATTTT. Translating it yields CASRKGNNQPQHF.

This clonotype was seen ten or more times. J is TRBJ2-1 and V is TRBV30; D not certain. The CDR3 sequence is 12 residues long. Germline values: CDR1 GTSNPN, CDR2 SVGIG (reference sequence). V lost 1 base to trimming and J lost 9 bases, with 10 bases between them. The chain's CDR3 is CAWSDAVGEQFF. For the CDR3, the DNA is TGTGCCTGGAGTGACGCCGTAGGTGAGCAGTTCTTC.

This clonotype appeared many times. This chain connects TRBV7-3 to TRBJ1-1; tentatively, D is TRBD1 (6 bases). The V end lost 5 bases, the J end lost 1 base, and 14 bases lay between the germline ends. The CDR3 loop spans 15 amino acids. The germline gives CDR1 SGHTA, CDR2 FQGTGA. CDR3 coding DNA: TGTGCCAGCAGCCCATCCGGGACACCGAACACTGAAGCTTTCTTT. This encodes CASSPSGTPNTEAFF.